The next 10 T cell receptor beta chains were all read from a single sample in a study of cytomegalovirus exposure and HLA in healthy donors. In the PCR, 60 Vbeta and 13 Jbeta primers were used. Sequencing used immunoSEQ multiplex PCR; TCRdb keeps in-frame clones, though not all of them. The sample has 150,000 or so clones, more than 70% seen once. Input material: PBMCs. These receptors were obtained from a male donor in good health and CMV-seropositive.

The chain has TRBV30 and TRBJ1-2; D may be TRBD1 (5 bases). This CDR3 is built from 11 residues. V lost 2 bases to trimming and J lost 8 bases, with 9 bases between them. CDR1 and CDR2 (germline): GTSNPN, SVGIG (reference sequence). DNA for the CDR3: TGTGCCTGGAGTCCCCGGGGGGGCTACACCTTC. Translation gives CAWSPRGGYTF.

The V gene is TRBV19, the J gene TRBJ2-3; TRBD2 aligns across 10 bases. The germline V gene has CDR1 LNHDA and CDR2 SQIVND (reference sequence). This CDR3 contains 16 residues. The junction had 12 bases not matched to a gene; V was cut back by 5 bases and J by 7 bases. The CDR3 nucleotides are TGTGCCAGTAGTCCGTTAGCGGGAGGAGCGATTAATACGCAGTATTTT. This gives the protein CASSPLAGGAINTQYF.

This chain connects TRBV27 to TRBJ2-2, with 11 bases that match TRBD2. Trimming removed 3 bases from V and 6 bases from J; junction bases left unmatched: 3. Germline V CDR1 and CDR2: MNHEY, SMNVEV (reference sequence). The CDR3 has 15 residues. The CDR3 DNA follows: TGTGCCAGCAGTTTTATAGCGGGAGGGGCCGGGGAGCTGTTTTTT. It encodes CASSFIAGGAGELFF.

This clone was seen once. The chain has TRBV6-4 and TRBJ2-1; D is possibly TRBD2 (6 bases). Trimming stripped 1 base from V and 1 base from J, with 11 bases between. Germline V gives CDR1 MRHNA, CDR2 SNTAGT. This CDR3 is built from 16 residues. This CDR3 reads CASSDLAGLSYNEQFF. The CDR3 DNA sequence: TGTGCCAGCAGTGACTTGGCGGGGTTGTCCTACAATGAGCAGTTCTTC.

The V gene is TRBV18, the J gene TRBJ2-7, with TRBD1 identical over 8 bases. Germline V gene data show CDR1 as KGHSH and CDR2 as LQKENI. V was clipped by 6 bases and J by 2 bases; unmatched bases: 6. The CDR3 loop spans 14 amino acids. CDR3 DNA sequence: TGTGCCAGCTCCGGGACAGGCAGTACCTACGAGCAGTACTTC. Residues: CASSGTGSTYEQYF.

V is TRBV20-1 and J is TRBJ2-7; D is unclear. This CDR3 is built from 11 residues. Germline V lookup: CDR1 DFQATT, CDR2 SNEGSKA (reference sequence). V dropped 3 bases and J dropped 5 bases, with 8 bases sitting between them. The CDR3: CSASDGHEQYF. As DNA, the CDR3 is TGCAGTGCTAGTGATGGGCACGAGCAGTACTTC.

The chain carries TRBV30 and TRBJ2-1; 7 positions match TRBD1. From germline, CDR1 is GTSNPN and CDR2 SVGIG (reference sequence). J lost 14 bases, V lost 3 bases, and 1 base had no gene match. The CDR3 length is 9 residues. CDR3 loop: CAWRTGKFF. CDR3 nucleotides: TGTGCCTGGAGGACAGGGAAGTTCTTC.

CDR3 sequence: CASIQTARTEAFF. In DNA form, the CDR3 reads TGTGCCAGCATCCAGACAGCCCGCACTGAAGCTTTCTTT. V usage is TRBV28 and J usage is TRBJ1-1; tentative D call: TRBD1 (5 bases). Germline lookup yields CDR1 MDHEN and CDR2 SYDVKM. Trimming cost V 7 bases and J 4 bases, with 13 bases left between them. This CDR3 region has 13 residues.

V and J are TRBV5-6 and TRBJ2-1; the match to TRBD2 covers 12 bases. This CDR3 is built from 18 residues. V lost 0 bases to trimming and J lost 6 bases; unmatched junction nucleotides: 10. Germline V gene data show CDR1 as SGHDT and CDR2 as YYEEEE. The CDR3 sequence is CASSLGLAGDSFINEQFF. CDR3 DNA sequence: TGTGCCAGCAGCTTGGGACTAGCGGGGGATTCGTTTATCAATGAGCAGTTCTTC. Drawing the rest from reference TRBV5-6 and TRBJ2-1, the complete variable domain is DAGVTQSPTHLIKTRGQQVTLRCSPKSGHDTVSWYQQALGQGPQFIFQYYEEEERQRGNFPDRFSGHQFPNYSSELNVNALLLGDSALYLCASSLGLAGDSFINEQFFGPGTRLTVL.

CDR3 DNA sequence: TGTGCCAGCAGCCAACTAGGGGATTGGAAGACCCAGTACTTC. Its protein is CASSQLGDWKTQYF. This chain joins TRBV14 and TRBJ2-5; the D gene is possibly TRBD1 (5 bases). Germline loops: CDR1 SGHDN, CDR2 FVKESK. CDR3 length equals 14 residues. Trimming took off 2 bases at V and 6 bases at J, with 13 bases between the two ends. Full variable domain (outside the CDR3, taken from reference TRBV14 and TRBJ2-5): EAGVTQFPSHSVIEKGQTVTLRCDPISGHDNLYWYRRVMGKEIKFLLHFVKESKQDESGMPNNRFLAERTGGTYSTLKVQPAELEDSGVYFCASSQLGDWKTQYFGPGTRLLVL.